This TCR beta chain emerged from a study of T cells in localized non-small cell lung cancer. For this clone: Its antigen is unidentified.

The germline V gene has CDR1 MGHDK and CDR2 SYGVNS. The CDR3 has 15 residues. V lost 4 bases, J lost 9 bases, and 5 bases stayed unmatched. Data came from immunoSEQ multiplex PCR; TCRdb stores just in-frame clones and leaves some out. The sample records roughly 25,000 clones, approximately 83% being singletons. General study results and limits: As only one tumor region underwent sequencing, heterogeneity remains possible. Researchers found a median approximately 55 of the top 100 tumor clones in adjacent lung. Increased T cell density in blood showed an association with longer overall survival.

The specimen was peripheral blood, collected before any cancer treatment. The source is a male donor at least 60 years old with stage II squamous cell lung carcinoma. The chain links TRBV25-1 to TRBJ2-1, with TRBD2 identical over 14 bases. CDR3 coding DNA: TGTGCCAGCAGTGGACTAGCGGGGGGGCCGGGTGAGCAGTTCTTC. Its protein is CASSGLAGGPGEQFF.